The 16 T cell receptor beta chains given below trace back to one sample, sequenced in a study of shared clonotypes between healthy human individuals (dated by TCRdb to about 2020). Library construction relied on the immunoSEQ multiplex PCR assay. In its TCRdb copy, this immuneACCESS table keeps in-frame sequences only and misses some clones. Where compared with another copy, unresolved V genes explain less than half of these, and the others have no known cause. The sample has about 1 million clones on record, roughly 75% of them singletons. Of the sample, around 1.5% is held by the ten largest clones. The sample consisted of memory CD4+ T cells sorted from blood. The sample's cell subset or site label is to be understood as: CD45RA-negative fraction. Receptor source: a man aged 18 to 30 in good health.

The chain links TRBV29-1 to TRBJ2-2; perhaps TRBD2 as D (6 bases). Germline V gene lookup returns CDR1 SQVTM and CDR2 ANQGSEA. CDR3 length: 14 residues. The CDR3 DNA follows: TGCGCAGCGTTGGCGGGACTGAACACCGGGGAGCTGTTTTTT. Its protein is CAALAGLNTGELFF.

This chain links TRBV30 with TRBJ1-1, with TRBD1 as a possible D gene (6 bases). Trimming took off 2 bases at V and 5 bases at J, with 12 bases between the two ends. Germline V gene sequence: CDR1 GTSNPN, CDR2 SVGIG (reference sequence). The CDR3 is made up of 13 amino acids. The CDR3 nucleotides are TGTGCCTGGAGTCAGGGGCTGGGTACTGAAGCTTTCTTT. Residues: CAWSQGLGTEAFF. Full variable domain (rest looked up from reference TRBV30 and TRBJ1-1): SQTIHQWPATLVQPVGSPLSLECTVEGTSNPNLYWYRQAAGRGLQLLFYSVGIGQISSEVPQNLSASRPQDRQFILSSKKLLLSDSGFYLCAWSQGLGTEAFFGQGTRLTVV.

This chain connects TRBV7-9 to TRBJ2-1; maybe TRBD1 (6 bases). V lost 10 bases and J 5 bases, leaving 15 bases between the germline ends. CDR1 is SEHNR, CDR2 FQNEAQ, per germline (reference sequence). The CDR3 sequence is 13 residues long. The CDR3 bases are TGTGCCATTACCACAGGGCCTAACAATGAGCAGTTCTTC. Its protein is CAITTGPNNEQFF.

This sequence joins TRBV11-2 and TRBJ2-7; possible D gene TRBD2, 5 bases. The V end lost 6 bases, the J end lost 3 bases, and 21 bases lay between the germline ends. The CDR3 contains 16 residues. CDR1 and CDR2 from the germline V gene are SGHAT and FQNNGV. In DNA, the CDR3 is TGTGCCAGCAGACTCTTCCGGACTCTCCTCTTCTACGAGCAGTACTTC. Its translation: CASRLFRTLLFYEQYF.

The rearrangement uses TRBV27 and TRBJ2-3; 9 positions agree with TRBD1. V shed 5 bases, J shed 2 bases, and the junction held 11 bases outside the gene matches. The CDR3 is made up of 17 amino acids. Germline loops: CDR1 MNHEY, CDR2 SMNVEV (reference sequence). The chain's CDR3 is CASSHARTGAPTDTQYF. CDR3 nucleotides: TGTGCCAGCAGTCACGCTAGGACAGGGGCCCCCACAGATACGCAGTATTTT.

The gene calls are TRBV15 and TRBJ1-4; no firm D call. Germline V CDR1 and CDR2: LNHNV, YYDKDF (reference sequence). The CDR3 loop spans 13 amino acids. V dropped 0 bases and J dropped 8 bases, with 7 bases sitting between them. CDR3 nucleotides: TGTGCCACCAGCAGAGATGGAGGGGAAAAACTGTTTTTT. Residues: CATSRDGGEKLFF.

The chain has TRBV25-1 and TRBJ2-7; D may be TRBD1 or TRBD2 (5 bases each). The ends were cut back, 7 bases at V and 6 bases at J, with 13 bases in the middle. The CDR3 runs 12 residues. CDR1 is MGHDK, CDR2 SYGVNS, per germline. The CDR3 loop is CASTPGGGEQYF. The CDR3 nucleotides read TGTGCCAGCACCCCTGGGGGTGGCGAGCAGTACTTC.

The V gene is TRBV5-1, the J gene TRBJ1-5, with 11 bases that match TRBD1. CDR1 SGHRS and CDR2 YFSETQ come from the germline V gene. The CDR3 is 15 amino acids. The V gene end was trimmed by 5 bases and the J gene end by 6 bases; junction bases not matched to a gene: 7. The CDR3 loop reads CASRPGTGGGQPQHF. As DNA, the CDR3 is TGCGCCAGCAGACCCGGGACAGGGGGTGGTCAGCCCCAGCATTTT.

The CDR3: CASSLSYGGYEQYF. CDR3 in DNA: TGTGCCAGCAGTTTATCGTACGGCGGCTACGAGCAGTACTTC. The chain carries TRBV27 and TRBJ2-7; D gene unclear. Germline CDR1 and CDR2: MNHEY and SMNVEV (reference sequence). Trimming took 0 bases from V and 3 from J, leaving 9 bases between them. The CDR3 consists of 14 residues.

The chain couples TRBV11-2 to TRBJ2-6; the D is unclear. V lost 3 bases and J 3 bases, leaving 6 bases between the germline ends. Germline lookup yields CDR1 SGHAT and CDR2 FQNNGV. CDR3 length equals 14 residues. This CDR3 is CASSFNSGANVLTF. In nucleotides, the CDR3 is TGTGCCAGCAGCTTCAATAGTGGGGCCAACGTCCTGACTTTC.

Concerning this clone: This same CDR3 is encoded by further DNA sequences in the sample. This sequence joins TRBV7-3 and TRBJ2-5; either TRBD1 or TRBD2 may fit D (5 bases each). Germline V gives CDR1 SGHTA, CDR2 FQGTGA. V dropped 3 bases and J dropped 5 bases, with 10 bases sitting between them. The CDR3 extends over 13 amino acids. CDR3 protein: CASSLAREETQYF. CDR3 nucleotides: TGTGCCAGCAGCTTGGCCAGGGAGGAGACCCAGTACTTC.

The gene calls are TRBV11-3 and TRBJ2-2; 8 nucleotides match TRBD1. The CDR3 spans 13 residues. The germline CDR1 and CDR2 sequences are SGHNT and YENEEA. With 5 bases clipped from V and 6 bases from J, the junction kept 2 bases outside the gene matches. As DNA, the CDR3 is TGTGCCAGCAGCCAGGGGGCTCCCGGGGAGCTGTTTTTT. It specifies CASSQGAPGELFF.

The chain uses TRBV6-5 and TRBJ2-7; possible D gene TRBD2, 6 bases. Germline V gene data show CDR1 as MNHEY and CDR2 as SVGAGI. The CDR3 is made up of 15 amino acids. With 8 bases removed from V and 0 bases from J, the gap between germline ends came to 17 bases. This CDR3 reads CASSSPGGASYEQYF. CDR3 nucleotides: TGTGCCAGCTCTTCCCCTGGAGGGGCCTCCTACGAGCAGTACTTC.

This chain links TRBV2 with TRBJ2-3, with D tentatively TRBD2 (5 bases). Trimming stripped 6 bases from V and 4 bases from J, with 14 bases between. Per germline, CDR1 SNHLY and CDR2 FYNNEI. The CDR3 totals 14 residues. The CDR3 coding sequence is TGTGCCAGCAGCCGCTATAGCGCCTCAGATACGCAGTATTTT. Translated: CASSRYSASDTQYF. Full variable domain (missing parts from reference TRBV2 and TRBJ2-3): EPEVTQTPSHQVTQMGQEVILRCVPISNHLYFYWYRQILGQKVEFLVSFYNNEISEKSEIFDDQFSVERPDGSNFTLKIRSTKLEDSAMYFCASSRYSASDTQYFGPGTRLTVL.

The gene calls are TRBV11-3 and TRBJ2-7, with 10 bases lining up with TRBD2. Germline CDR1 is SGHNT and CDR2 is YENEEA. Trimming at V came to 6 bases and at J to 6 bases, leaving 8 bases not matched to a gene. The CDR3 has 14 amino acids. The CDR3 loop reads CASSQSGRAAEQYF. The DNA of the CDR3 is TGTGCCAGCAGTCAGAGCGGGAGGGCTGCCGAGCAGTACTTC.

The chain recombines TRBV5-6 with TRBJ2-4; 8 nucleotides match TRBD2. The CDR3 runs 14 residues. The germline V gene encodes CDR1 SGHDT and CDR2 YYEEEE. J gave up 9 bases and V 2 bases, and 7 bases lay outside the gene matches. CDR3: CASSFDTGLGIQYF. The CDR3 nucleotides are TGTGCCAGCAGCTTTGACACGGGACTAGGCATTCAGTACTTC.